Below, one T cell receptor beta chain is given with its context. Antigen: not known. This record belongs to a study of T cell repertoires in cytomegalovirus infection. Background on the study: Researchers turned to recently identified HLA-C-restricted CMV epitopes as well as well-studied HLA-B-restricted ones.

The CDR3 is 11 residues long. Germline CDR1 is SEHNR and CDR2 is FQNEAQ (reference sequence). Trimming took 7 bases from V and 7 from J, leaving 8 bases between them. Each CDR3 protein gets one entry after TCRdb re-called the reads with MiXCR. The table has 700,000 to 850,000 distinct CDR3 sequences, around a third seen once. Sequencing used cultured CD8+ T cells from PBMCs, obtained from culture after CMV antigen stimulation. The TCR sequence derives from a human donor in good health (CMV status not recorded). Some clones in this sample may be carry-over from other donors' samples. The gene calls are TRBV7-9 and TRBJ2-1; D is undetermined. CDR3 coding DNA: TGTGCCAGCACGAAAGGTAATGAGCAGTTCTTC. This sequence encodes CASTKGNEQFF.